Below, one T cell receptor (beta chain) is given with its context. TRB rearrangements spanning V, D and J were amplified using mixed TRB-A/B primers. Via MiXCR, TCRdb re-called the multiplex PCR reads, giving one row per CDR3 protein. The top ten clones hold roughly 3.7% of a sample with approximately 4,000 distinct CDR3 sequences, roughly two fifths of them seen once. The record originates from a study of T cell repertoires in aging, cancer and after chemotherapy. About the research overall: Donor ages fell into six groups from 30 or younger up to 70 or older. Pre- and post-chemotherapy samples were paired from chronic lymphocytic leukemia patients treated with fludarabine- or bendamustine-based regimens. About 9.1 million TCR reads were in the whole dataset.

V gave up 3 bases and J gave up 4 bases; unmatched junction bases: 10. Germline V gene sequence: CDR1 KGHSH, CDR2 LQKENI. This CDR3 spans 19 amino acids. The template was genomic DNA from peripheral blood, not RNA. The specimen sequenced was blood. This TCR came from a human donor with a blood cancer. V gene TRBV18 combines with J gene TRBJ2-1; 15 nucleotides align to TRBD2. The CDR3 sequence is CASSPMGLAGGPLYNEQFF. The CDR3 DNA reads TGTGCCAGCTCACCGATGGGACTAGCGGGAGGTCCCCTTTACAATGAGCAGTTCTTC.